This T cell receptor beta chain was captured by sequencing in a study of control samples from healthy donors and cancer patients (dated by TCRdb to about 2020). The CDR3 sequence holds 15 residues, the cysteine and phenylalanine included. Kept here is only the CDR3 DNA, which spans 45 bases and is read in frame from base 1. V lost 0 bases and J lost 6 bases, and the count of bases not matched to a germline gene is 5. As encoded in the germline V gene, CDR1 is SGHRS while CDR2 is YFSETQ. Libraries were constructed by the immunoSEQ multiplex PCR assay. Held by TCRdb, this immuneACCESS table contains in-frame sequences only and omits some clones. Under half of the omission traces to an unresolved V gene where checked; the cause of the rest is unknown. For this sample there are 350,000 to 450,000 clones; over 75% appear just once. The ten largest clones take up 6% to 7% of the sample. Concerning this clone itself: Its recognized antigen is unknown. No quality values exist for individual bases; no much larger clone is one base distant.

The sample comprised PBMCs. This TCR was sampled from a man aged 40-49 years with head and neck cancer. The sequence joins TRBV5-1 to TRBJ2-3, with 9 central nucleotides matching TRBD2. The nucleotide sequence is TGCGCCAGCAGCTTGGTAGCGGGGGCCGAGGATACGCAGTATTTT. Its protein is CASSLVAGAEDTQYF.